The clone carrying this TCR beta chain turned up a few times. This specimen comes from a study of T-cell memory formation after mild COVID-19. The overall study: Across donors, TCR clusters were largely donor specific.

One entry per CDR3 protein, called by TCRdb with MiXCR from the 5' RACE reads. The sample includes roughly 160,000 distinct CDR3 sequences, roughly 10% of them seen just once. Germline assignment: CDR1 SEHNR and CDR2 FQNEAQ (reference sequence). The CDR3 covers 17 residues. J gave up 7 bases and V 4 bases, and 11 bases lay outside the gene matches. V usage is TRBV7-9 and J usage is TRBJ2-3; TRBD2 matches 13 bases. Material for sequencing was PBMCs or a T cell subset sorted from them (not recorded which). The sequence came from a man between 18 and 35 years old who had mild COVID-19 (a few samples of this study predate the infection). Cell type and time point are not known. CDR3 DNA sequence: TGTGCCAGCAGCTCCGGACTAGCGGGGGCTGTCTGGAATACGCAGTATTTT. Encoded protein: CASSSGLAGAVWNTQYF.